These T cell receptor beta chains were read from a single sample in a study of identical twins. TCRdb used MiXCR to reprocess the 5' RACE reads, holding one entry per CDR3 protein. The table lists hundreds of thousands of distinct CDR3 sequences, roughly 24% of them singletons. The sample also formed part of further work on T cells expressing NK-cell markers.

The material sequenced was CD4+ T cells sorted from blood. These receptors originate from a woman between 18 and 29 years old in good health. Each CDR3 is given with its conserved first and last residue. Each record gives: J gene, clone size, D gene, V gene, CDR3 protein, CDR3 DNA. D genes are given only for firm matches. The size entry is marked missing in some rows and otherwise reads once, few, many or a size class.

J: TRBJ1-1
size: few
D: NA
V: TRBV20-1
CDR3: CSAIPFAEAFF
DNA: TGCAGTGCTATCCCCTTTGCTGAAGCTTTCTTT

J: TRBJ2-3
size: few
D: NA
V: TRBV6-1
CDR3: CASTPDGTDTQYF
DNA: TGTGCCAGCACCCCCGATGGCACAGATACGCAGTATTTT

J: TRBJ2-1
size: NA
D: NA
V: TRBV12-3/TRBV12-4
CDR3: CASSSVRRTINNEQFF
DNA: TGTGCCAGCAGTTCGGTGCGGCGGACTATCAACAATGAGCAGTTCTTC

J: TRBJ2-7
size: NA
D: TRBD2
V: TRBV29-1
CDR3: CSVVPQRGSYEQYF
DNA: TGCAGCGTTGTACCCCAGCGGGGGAGCTACGAGCAGTACTTC

J: TRBJ2-1
size: NA
D: TRBD2
V: TRBV5-1
CDR3: CASILLVLAGGNEQFF
DNA: TGCGCCAGCATCCTGCTTGTTCTAGCGGGGGGCAATGAGCAGTTCTTC

J: TRBJ1-1
size: NA
D: NA
V: TRBV12-3/TRBV12-4
CDR3: CASSLPDGLNTEAFF
DNA: TGTGCCAGCAGTTTACCGGACGGGTTGAACACTGAAGCTTTCTTT

J: TRBJ1-1
size: NA
D: NA
V: TRBV5-1
CDR3: CASTGGGVAFF
DNA: TGCGCCAGCACCGGGGGGGGAGTTGCTTTCTTT

J: TRBJ2-7
size: NA
D: NA
V: TRBV10-3
CDR3: CAISDTGYRTHEQYF
DNA: TGTGCCATCAGTGATACAGGGTATAGGACGCACGAGCAGTACTTC

J: TRBJ1-1
size: few
D: NA
V: TRBV20-1
CDR3: CSARDPGEAFF
DNA: TGCAGTGCTAGAGATCCGGGTGAAGCTTTCTTT

J: TRBJ1-5
size: NA
D: NA
V: TRBV20-1
CDR3: CSARREAGNQPQHF
DNA: TGCAGTGCTAGGAGGGAAGCCGGCAATCAGCCCCAGCATTTT

J: TRBJ2-1
size: NA
D: NA
V: TRBV9
CDR3: CASSVGTANDNEQFF
DNA: TGTGCCAGCAGCGTAGGTACAGCCAACGACAATGAGCAGTTCTTC

J: TRBJ2-7
size: few
D: NA
V: TRBV20-1
CDR3: CSAREARTTRQYF
DNA: TGCAGTGCTAGAGAAGCTAGAACTACGAGGCAGTACTTC

J: TRBJ2-7
size: few
D: TRBD2
V: TRBV10-3
CDR3: CAISESTGGREQYF
DNA: TGTGCCATCAGTGAGTCAACGGGAGGGCGGGAGCAGTACTTC

J: TRBJ2-7
size: few
D: TRBD2
V: TRBV6-1
CDR3: CAIKGGDPRGKQYF
DNA: TGTGCCATCAAGGGAGGGGACCCGCGGGGCAAGCAGTACTTC

J: TRBJ2-1
size: NA
D: TRBD2
V: TRBV7-3
CDR3: CASSPGGSAYNEQFF
DNA: TGTGCCAGCAGCCCGGGGGGTAGCGCCTACAATGAGCAGTTCTTC

J: TRBJ1-3
size: NA
D: NA
V: TRBV6-1
CDR3: CASASGVSSGNTIYF
DNA: TGTGCCAGCGCCTCCGGGGTCTCCTCTGGAAACACCATATATTTT

J: TRBJ1-6
size: few
D: NA
V: TRBV3-1
CDR3: CASSLRVGSPLHF
DNA: TGTGCCAGCAGCCTTCGGGTGGGATCACCCCTCCACTTT

J: TRBJ2-7
size: NA
D: TRBD1
V: TRBV12-5
CDR3: CASGPGQGNHEQYF
DNA: TGTGCTAGTGGGCCGGGACAGGGGAACCACGAGCAGTACTTC

J: TRBJ1-2
size: few
D: NA
V: TRBV12-3/TRBV12-4
CDR3: CASSSSTISVYGYTF
DNA: TGTGCCAGCAGTTCCTCGACAATATCGGTCTATGGCTACACCTTC

J: TRBJ1-3
size: NA
D: NA
V: TRBV6-1
CDR3: CASSPGRLSGNTIYF
DNA: TGTGCCAGCAGCCCGGGACGGCTCTCTGGAAACACCATATATTTT

J: TRBJ1-1
size: once
D: NA
V: TRBV6-2/TRBV6-3
CDR3: CASSSETPYTEAFF
DNA: TGTGCCAGCAGTAGCGAAACCCCGTACACTGAAGCTTTCTTT

J: TRBJ2-7
size: few
D: NA
V: TRBV5-6
CDR3: CASSLTGASYEQYF
DNA: TGTGCCAGCAGCTTGACGGGGGCCTCCTACGAGCAGTACTTC

J: TRBJ2-7
size: NA
D: TRBD2
V: TRBV6-6
CDR3: CASSGREAYEQYF
DNA: TGTGCCAGCAGTGGACGGGAGGCGTACGAGCAGTACTTC

J: TRBJ2-1
size: NA
D: NA
V: TRBV20-1
CDR3: CSALRPLEQFF
DNA: TGCAGTGCCCTCCGCCCCCTGGAGCAGTTCTTC

J: TRBJ2-3
size: NA
D: NA
V: TRBV27
CDR3: CASSLNGGIPPDTQYF
DNA: TGTGCCAGCAGTTTAAACGGCGGGATTCCCCCAGATACGCAGTATTTT

J: TRBJ2-7
size: few
D: NA
V: TRBV25-1
CDR3: CASSEGGREQYF
DNA: TGTGCCAGCAGTGAGGGTGGACGGGAGCAGTACTTC

J: TRBJ2-3
size: few
D: TRBD2
V: TRBV20-1
CDR3: CSAGASGTDTQYF
DNA: TGCAGTGCTGGGGCTAGCGGGACAGATACGCAGTATTTT

J: TRBJ1-1
size: NA
D: NA
V: TRBV20-1
CDR3: CSASRTEGTEAFF
DNA: TGCAGTGCTAGTCGAACCGAGGGAACTGAAGCTTTCTTT

J: TRBJ2-1
size: few
D: TRBD2
V: TRBV10-1
CDR3: CASSRTSGSSQYHNEQFF
DNA: TGCGCCAGCAGCCGGACTAGCGGATCCTCCCAGTATCACAATGAGCAGTTCTTC

J: TRBJ2-1
size: few
D: NA
V: TRBV6-1
CDR3: CATHESGTGQYNEQFF
DNA: TGTGCCACCCACGAAAGCGGGACAGGACAATACAATGAGCAGTTCTTC

J: TRBJ2-7
size: many
D: NA
V: TRBV5-1
CDR3: CASSLGPNYEQYF
DNA: TGCGCCAGCAGCTTGGGACCTAACTACGAGCAGTACTTC

J: TRBJ2-2
size: many
D: NA
V: TRBV12-3/TRBV12-4
CDR3: CASSFGAVNTGELFF
DNA: TGTGCCAGCAGCTTCGGAGCCGTGAACACCGGGGAGCTGTTTTTT

J: TRBJ2-1
size: NA
D: TRBD2
V: TRBV7-3
CDR3: CASSIRGSTYNEQFF
DNA: TGTGCCAGCAGCATCCGCGGGAGCACCTACAATGAGCAGTTCTTC

J: TRBJ2-1
size: many
D: NA
V: TRBV7-2
CDR3: CASSLVFGGEQFF
DNA: TGTGCCAGCAGCTTAGTATTTGGGGGTGAGCAGTTCTTC

J: TRBJ2-3
size: NA
D: NA
V: TRBV5-1
CDR3: CASSLVWGPADTQYF
DNA: TGCGCCAGCAGCCTGGTTTGGGGGCCGGCAGATACGCAGTATTTT

J: TRBJ2-7
size: NA
D: NA
V: TRBV5-1
CDR3: CASSLGSIRESYEQYF
DNA: TGCGCCAGCAGCTTGGGTTCCATCAGGGAGTCCTACGAGCAGTACTTC

J: TRBJ2-3
size: NA
D: TRBD2
V: TRBV18
CDR3: CASSPLGLAATDTQYF
DNA: TGTGCCAGCTCACCCCTTGGACTAGCCGCCACAGATACGCAGTATTTT

J: TRBJ2-3
size: few
D: NA
V: TRBV7-9
CDR3: CASSLRGNFTDTQYF
DNA: TGTGCCAGCAGCTTAAGAGGGAATTTCACAGATACGCAGTATTTT

J: TRBJ1-1
size: many
D: NA
V: TRBV29-1
CDR3: CSGGTMNTEAFF
DNA: TGCAGCGGGGGAACCATGAACACTGAAGCTTTCTTT

J: TRBJ2-1
size: few
D: NA
V: TRBV14
CDR3: CASGAGAEQFF
DNA: TGTGCCAGCGGGGCCGGCGCTGAGCAGTTCTTC